These T cell receptor beta chains were read from a single sample in a study of cytomegalovirus exposure and HLA in healthy donors. Data came from immunoSEQ multiplex PCR; TCRdb stores just in-frame clones and leaves some out. The sample lists about 150,000 clones; 78% were seen once. Material for sequencing was PBMCs. The source is a woman aged 40 to 49 in good health and CMV-seropositive. The CDR3 runs from the conserved cysteine through the conserved F or W. Fields, in order: D gene, V gene, clone size, J gene, CDR3 DNA, CDR3 protein. A D gene is named only where the DNA matches it firmly. Not all rows give a size; the values are once, few, many and, for expanded clones, a class.

>NA|TRBV11-2|NA|TRBJ1-2
TGTGCCAGCAGCTTAGGGGCTGAACCCTATGGCTACACCTTC
CASSLGAEPYGYTF
>TRBD2|TRBV5-6|NA|TRBJ2-1
TGTGCCAGCAGCCCTAGCGGGGGGGTAGTAGAGCAGTTCTTC
CASSPSGGVVEQFF
>NA|TRBV21-1|NA|TRBJ1-5
TGTGCCAGCAGCAAAGGGTACTATGGGGGCAGACCCAATCAGCCCCAGCATTTT
CASSKGYYGGRPNQPQHF
>NA|TRBV27|NA|TRBJ2-1
TGTGCTAGCGCAACCAGGACTTCTATCTCTTACAATGAGCAGTTCTTC
CASATRTSISYNEQFF
>TRBD1|TRBV11-2|NA|TRBJ2-7
TGTGCCAGCAGCTTGGACAGGGGAACCAACGAGCAGTACTTC
CASSLDRGTNEQYF
>TRBD2|TRBV4-1|NA|TRBJ2-1
TGCGCCAGCAGCCAAGACCCCTCGGGACTAGAACAGTTCTTC
CASSQDPSGLEQFF
>NA|TRBV28|few|TRBJ1-6
TGTGCCAGCAGTAGCAGGGATAGGTCACCCCTCCACTTT
CASSSRDRSPLHF
>TRBD1|TRBV4-1|NA|TRBJ2-7
TGCGCCAGCAGCCATTTGACAGGGATTTCCTACGAGCAGTACTTC
CASSHLTGISYEQYF
>NA|TRBV6-5|NA|TRBJ1-2
TGTGCCAGCAGCTACGTGCAGGGCATTTATGGCTACACCTTC
CASSYVQGIYGYTF
>TRBD1|TRBV5-8|NA|TRBJ1-5
TGTGCCAGCCCCCGGGACAGTAATCAGCCCCAGCATTTT
CASPRDSNQPQHF
>NA|TRBV14|few|TRBJ1-2
TGTGCCAGCAGCCCCTTCGAATGGCTGGCTCCCGACTATGGCTACACCTTC
CASSPFEWLAPDYGYTF
>TRBD1|TRBV11-2|NA|TRBJ1-6
TGTGCCAGCAGCTTAGGAGATCCAGGGGGCGCGTCAGGTTCACCCCTCCACTTT
CASSLGDPGGASGSPLHF
>NA|TRBV29-1|few|TRBJ1-1
TGCAGCGTTGAACCATCGGGGGGCTGGGGCACTGAAGCTTTCTTT
CSVEPSGGWGTEAFF
>NA|TRBV5-1|NA|TRBJ1-2
TGCGCCAGCAGCTATGAGACAGGTTACGGCGGCTACACCTTC
CASSYETGYGGYTF
>NA|TRBV6-6|NA|TRBJ1-1
TGTGCCAGTAAGACAGGGAACACTGAAGCTTTCTTT
CASKTGNTEAFF
>NA|TRBV5-4|NA|TRBJ2-7
TGTGCCAGCAGCCGGGATTACGAGCAGTACTTC
CASSRDYEQYF
>TRBD2|TRBV9|NA|TRBJ2-2
TGTGCCAGCAGCGTAGATCCGGGACTAGCTCTCACCGGGGAGCTGTTTTTT
CASSVDPGLALTGELFF
>NA|TRBV14|once|TRBJ2-1
TGTGCCAGCAGCCAAGATCAACGGGATGAGCAGTTCTTC
CASSQDQRDEQFF
>TRBD1|TRBV7-6|NA|TRBJ2-7
TGTGCCAGCAGCCGGGACAGGCAGGGCGAGCAGTACTTC
CASSRDRQGEQYF
>NA|TRBV5-1|few|TRBJ1-1
TGCGCCAGCAGCTTGGATTCAGGGCCGAACACTGAAGCTTTCTTT
CASSLDSGPNTEAFF
>TRBD1|TRBV7-2|NA|TRBJ1-5
TGTGCCAGCAGCTTAGTAAACCAGGGGGCGCGCAATCAGCCCCAGCATTTT
CASSLVNQGARNQPQHF
>TRBD2|TRBV28|NA|TRBJ2-3
TGTGCCAGCAGTTTTTGGAATCCCGCGGGGGGTGATACGCAGTATTTT
CASSFWNPAGGDTQYF
>TRBD2|TRBV7-3|NA|TRBJ2-5
TGTGCCAGCAGCCCATGGACTAGCAAAGAAGAGACCCAGTACTTC
CASSPWTSKEETQYF
>NA|TRBV18|NA|TRBJ2-7
TGTGCCAGCTCACCGGTAGAGGGCGGGCAGTACTTC
CASSPVEGGQYF
>NA|TRBV4-3|NA|TRBJ1-6
TGCGCCAGCAGCCCGACATGGGTCGGCCTGGAACCCCTCCACTTT
CASSPTWVGLEPLHF
>TRBD2|TRBV6-4|NA|TRBJ2-4
TGTGCCAGCAGTCCCAGCGGGGGGGCCGAAGCCAAAAACAGTCAGTACTTC
CASSPSGGAEAKNSQYF
>NA|TRBV5-1|NA|TRBJ1-2
TGCGCCAGCAGCTGGGTGTCAGGTGACTATGGCTACACCTTC
CASSWVSGDYGYTF
>TRBD1|TRBV6-6|few|TRBJ1-3
TGTGCCAGCAGTCGGGGGACAGTCGGGCCTGGAAACACCATATATTTT
CASSRGTVGPGNTIYF
>TRBD1|TRBV27|NA|TRBJ1-3
TGTGCCAGCAGTTCGAACAGGGGGTCAAGCCGAAACACCATATATTTT
CASSSNRGSSRNTIYF
>NA|TRBV2|once|TRBJ1-1
TGTGCCCAAACTGAGGTCGGAGCTTTCTTT
CAQTEVGAFF
>NA|TRBV11-3|NA|TRBJ1-1
TGTGCCAGCAGCCCAAGCCCAAACACTGAAGCTTTCTTT
CASSPSPNTEAFF
>TRBD1|TRBV7-3|NA|TRBJ1-2
TGTGCCAGCAGCTCCGACAGGGGAGCGGGTGGCTACACCTTC
CASSSDRGAGGYTF
>NA|TRBV7-9|NA|TRBJ2-1
TGTGCCAGCAGCTACCTAGCCAATGAGCAGTTCTTC
CASSYLANEQFF
>TRBD2|TRBV7-3|few|TRBJ2-3
TGTGCCAGCAGCTTCACGGGGGGGAAAGATACGCAGTATTTT
CASSFTGGKDTQYF
>TRBD1|TRBV5-4|NA|TRBJ2-1
TGTGCCAGCAGCCAAGGACAGGGGGCGCGAGGTGAGCAGTTCTTC
CASSQGQGARGEQFF
>NA|TRBV2|once|TRBJ2-1
TGTGCCAGCAGATCCTACGGCGGCGTCTCGGGACAGTTCTTC
CASRSYGGVSGQFF
>TRBD1|TRBV4-1|NA|TRBJ2-2
TGCGCCAGCAGCCATGCAGGGGGCATGACGGGGGAGCTGTTTTTT
CASSHAGGMTGELFF
>TRBD2|TRBV5-4|NA|TRBJ2-5
TGTGCCAGCAGCCGCGACGGGGGGGAGGGGACCCAGTACTTC
CASSRDGGEGTQYF
>TRBD2|TRBV19|once|TRBJ2-1
TGTGCCAGTAGTATGTGGCTAGCGGGGGTCAATGAGCAGTTCTTC
CASSMWLAGVNEQFF
>NA|TRBV6-5|NA|TRBJ1-2
TGTGCCAGCAGTTATCCTACCCCACGACAGCCTTATGGCTACACCTTC
CASSYPTPRQPYGYTF
>NA|TRBV12-5|NA|TRBJ1-2
TGTGCTAGTGGCCTCGTGGACATTCATGGCTACACCTTC
CASGLVDIHGYTF
>TRBD1|TRBV6-1|NA|TRBJ1-6
TGTGCCAGCAGTGAAGCATCCAGGGGGCCGGGCGGTTCACCCCTCCACTTT
CASSEASRGPGGSPLHF
>NA|TRBV28|NA|TRBJ1-5
TGTGCCAGCAGTCCCGACAGCCCTAATCAGCCCCAGCATTTT
CASSPDSPNQPQHF
>TRBD1|TRBV19|NA|TRBJ2-7
TGTGCCAGTAGTCGACAGGGGATCAACGAGCAGTACTTC
CASSRQGINEQYF
>NA|TRBV7-8|few|TRBJ2-3
TGTGCCAGCAGCTTACTCCCACCCCGGAGCACAGATACGCAGTATTTT
CASSLLPPRSTDTQYF
>NA|TRBV7-2|NA|TRBJ1-6
TGTGCCAGCAGCTTAGAACAGGGAGTTTTTTCACCCCTCCACTTT
CASSLEQGVFSPLHF
>NA|TRBV11-2|once|TRBJ2-7
TGTGCCAGCAGCCGCCAGGGTGTGGGCTCCTACGAGCAGTACTTC
CASSRQGVGSYEQYF
>NA|TRBV5-6|few|TRBJ1-1
TGTGCCAGCAGCTTGGTCTCAGGGTCCGCTTTCTTT
CASSLVSGSAFF